This entry is about one T cell receptor (beta chain). Its antigen is still unknown. Amplification yielded TCR beta CDR3 regions, with RNA transcripts as the source. HTBI primers were used for first-round RT-PCR of the TCR CDR3. TCRdb analysed the multiplex PCR reads with MiXCR anew, one entry per CDR3 protein. The table has roughly 510,000 distinct CDR3 sequences, 40% to 55% seen once; the top ten hold approximately 44%. This entry is derived from a study of T cells in Graves' hyperthyroidism and ophthalmopathy. Study results and caveats: A model of 13 V-J features distinguished ophthalmopathy from stable hyperthyroidism. Most expanded thyroid clonotypes above 0.001 recurred in blood.

This receptor was taken from an adult woman with Graves' disease, either hyperthyroidism or ophthalmopathy (not recorded which). The sequenced material came from peripheral blood or thyroid tissue (not recorded which).

In DNA form, the CDR3 reads TGTGCCAGCAGCCAAGATCAAGACACGACAAATTCACCCCTCCACTTT. Protein product: CASSQDQDTTNSPLHF. V is TRBV14 and J is TRBJ1-6; no reliable D call. Deletions cut 0 bases from V and 7 bases from J, with 13 bases between. The CDR3 has 16 residues. Germline loops: CDR1 SGHDN, CDR2 FVKESK.